The 8 T cell receptor beta chains below all came from one sample that was sequenced in a study of beta chain features in type 1 diabetes. The isolated RNA, all of it, was reverse transcribed, so expressed TCRB transcripts were what got sequenced. Clones were read by immunoSEQ multiplex PCR, and TCRdb kept only the in-frame ones, dropping some. This sample yields about 290,000 clones, of which approximately 8% are seen a single time; 0.9% to 1.2% belongs to the top ten. Sequenced input: central memory CD4+ T cells from blood. These TCRs come from a woman between 18 and 29 years old in good health.

The rearrangement links TRBV19 to TRBJ1-6, with D unclear. Germline V gene sequence: CDR1 LNHDA, CDR2 SQIVND (reference sequence). This CDR3 has 13 residues. V gave up 1 base and J gave up 8 bases, with 6 bases separating them. The CDR3 region is CASSIGHDSPLHF. The CDR3 DNA sequence: TGTGCCAGTAGTATAGGACACGATTCACCCCTCCACTTT.

In this sample, this clone turned up a few times. The chain carries TRBV29-1 and TRBJ1-4; the match to TRBD1 covers 7 bases. Germline V gene lookup returns CDR1 SQVTM and CDR2 ANQGSEA. The CDR3 covers 12 residues. Germline trimming cut 6 bases from V and 4 bases from J; bases unmatched to any gene: 2. CDR3 coding DNA: TGCAGCGTGGGGACAGATAATGAAAAACTGTTTTTT. The encoded protein is CSVGTDNEKLFF.

The V and J genes are TRBV20-1 and TRBJ2-7; tentative D call: TRBD2 (5 bases). CDR3 size: 11 residues. Germline values: CDR1 DFQATT, CDR2 SNEGSKA (reference sequence). CDR3 residues: CSARTRSGIEV. CDR3 coding DNA: TGCAGTGCTAGAACGAGGTCCGGGATTGAGGTC.

This clone has a handful of counts. The chain is built from TRBV7-3 and TRBJ2-5; D unresolved. Germline V gene lookup returns CDR1 SGHTA and CDR2 FQGTGA. This CDR3 contains 13 residues. V lost 3 bases to trimming and J lost 5 bases, with 10 bases between them. The CDR3 nucleotides are TGTGCCAGCAGCTTTACCTCTGCCGAGACCCAGTACTTC. It is translated as CASSFTSAETQYF.

This clone has more than one count but fewer than ten. The chain joins TRBV4-1 to TRBJ1-2; no firm D call. Trimming took 1 base from V and 4 from J, leaving 13 bases between them. Germline-derived CDR1 and CDR2 are MGHRA and YSYEKL. This CDR3 is built from 15 residues. The CDR3 loop reads CASSQATVASYGYTF. CDR3 nucleotide sequence: TGCGCCAGCAGCCAAGCGACTGTGGCCTCCTATGGCTACACCTTC.

This clone was detected a few times. The chain uses TRBV6-5 and TRBJ2-2, with D perhaps TRBD1 or TRBD2 (5 bases each). Trimming took 6 bases from V and 6 from J, leaving 8 bases between them. The CDR3 is 12 residues long. Germline assignment: CDR1 MNHEY and CDR2 SVGAGI. The CDR3 here is CASRRGAGELFF. For the CDR3, the DNA is TGTGCCAGCAGGAGGGGTGCCGGGGAGCTGTTTTTT.

This clone was picked up a small number of times. The rearrangement links TRBV7-2 to TRBJ1-5; possible D gene TRBD1, 6 bases. CDR3 length equals 15 residues. V was shortened by 0 bases and J by 6 bases, with 12 bases between the two germline ends. Germline V gene data show CDR1 as SGHTA and CDR2 as FQGNSA. The CDR3 bases are TGTGCCAGCAGCTTAGCTTCGGGGGCGAGTCAGCCCCAGCATTTT. Amino acids: CASSLASGASQPQHF.

Only a few counts were recorded for this clone. Other DNA sequences from this sample encode an identical CDR3 as well. This rearrangement joins TRBV18 to TRBJ2-5; D not certain. This CDR3 contains 12 residues. Trimming removed 3 bases from V and 1 base from J, with 3 bases in between. Per germline, CDR1 KGHSH and CDR2 LQKENI. CDR3 coding DNA: TGTGCCAGCTCACCGGTCCAAGAGACCCAGTACTTC. Its protein product is CASSPVQETQYF. The variable domain in full, completed from reference TRBV18 and TRBJ2-5, reads NAGVMQNPRHLVRRRGQEARLRCSPMKGHSHVYWYRQLPEEGLKFMVYLQKENIIDESGMPKERFSAEFPKEGPSILRIQQVVRGDSAAYFCASSPVQETQYFGPGTRLLVL.